A selection of T cell receptor beta chains follows, all from one sample in a study of blood T cell repertoires in COVID-19. Profiled with immunoSEQ multiplex PCR; TCRdb holds only in-frame clones, not every one. The sample lists about 150,000 clones, roughly nine tenths seen once, with 15% in the top ten. Sequenced material: peripheral blood. The receptors here all came from a woman aged 40 to 49 with acute or convalescent COVID-19. Both conserved end residues are part of each CDR3.

>TRBV20-1|TRBJ1-3|11
CSAAGMDTIYF
>TRBV6-5|TRBJ1-6|15
CASSRGGPLNSPLHF
>TRBV5-4|TRBJ2-2|17
CASSPGQGNWPPGELFF
>TRBV7-9|TRBJ2-7|17
CASSAYHRQGVTYEQYF
>TRBV7-2|TRBJ2-7|11
CASSLRYEQYF
>TRBV10-1|TRBJ1-1|12
CASSDSGNEAFF
>TRBV6-5|TRBJ1-1|14
CASSPGGKNTEAFF
>TRBV29-1|TRBJ2-2|13
CSVGQLNTGELFF
>TRBV5-5|TRBJ2-1|13
CASSFWADNEQFF
>TRBV6-4|TRBJ2-3|15
CASSDGTGGTDTQYF
>TRBV30|TRBJ1-1|13
CAWSVPGGGEAFF
>TRBV29-1|TRBJ2-3|14
CSVVIYAGTDTQYF
>TRBV27|TRBJ1-5|14
CASSLRQSGQPQHF
>TRBV19|TRBJ1-1|14
CASSPRQGTTEAFF
>TRBV18|TRBJ2-7|16
CASSPSLAGYRYEQYF
>TRBV7-9|TRBJ1-4|15
CASSTGQGSNEKLFF
>TRBV30|TRBJ2-1|13
CAWSRDSYNEQFF
>TRBV9|TRBJ2-7|16
CASSPLAGGSSYEQYF
>TRBV12-3/TRBV12-4|TRBJ2-2|13
CASMGQRTGELFF
>TRBV7-8|TRBJ2-2|16
CASSSQQGPDTGELFF
>TRBV30|TRBJ1-1|12
CAWSLMSTEAFF
>TRBV6-5|TRBJ2-1|12
CASTPGWGEQFF
>TRBV5-1|TRBJ2-7|12
CASSLGGYEQYF
>TRBV14|TRBJ2-1|12
CASSPSYNEQFF
>TRBV12-5|TRBJ2-1|15
CASGLGQTSYNEQFF
>TRBV7-2|TRBJ2-6|18
CASSLVPSGNSGANVLTF
>TRBV4-1|TRBJ2-2|12
CASRHYAGELFF
>TRBV30|TRBJ2-1|16
CAWSVPLPLSGNEQFF
>TRBV7-7|TRBJ1-5|16
CASSSEGRGPRQPQHF
>TRBV6-5|TRBJ2-3|14
CASLLADYTDTQYF
>TRBV5-1|TRBJ2-1|15
CASSLFSDSYNEQFF
>TRBV14|TRBJ2-1|16
CASSQVIAGGYNEQFF
>TRBV10-3|TRBJ2-1|11
CAISSGNEQFF
>TRBV9|TRBJ2-1|15
CASSAGLAMDNEQFF
>TRBV6-1|TRBJ2-7|19
CASSEIIGGWTGATYEQYF
>TRBV19|TRBJ2-1|18
CASSGETGIGADYNEQFF
>TRBV7-2|TRBJ1-4|15
CASSPRAGVGEKLFF
>TRBV19|TRBJ1-4|13
CASSIITNEKLFF
>TRBV19|TRBJ2-1|17
CASSIRASGESYNEQFF
>TRBV3-1/TRBV3-2|TRBJ1-1|15
CASSRYGTGGTEAFF
>TRBV10-3|TRBJ2-1|16
CAISDTGTDRNREQFF
>TRBV21-1|TRBJ2-1|11
CASGGANEQFF
>TRBV15|TRBJ2-3|17
CATSRWTSGTGPDTQYF
>TRBV4-2|TRBJ1-5|16
CASSQEGQGGIQPQHF
>TRBV14|TRBJ2-5|16
CASSHAAGKGQETQYF
>TRBV11-3|TRBJ2-5|17
CASSPGTNYPYQETQYF
>TRBV15|TRBJ1-2|15
CATSRVQGALFGYTF
>TRBV12-3/TRBV12-4|TRBJ2-5|13
CASSFDREETQYF
>TRBV11-2|TRBJ2-3|14
CASSPRTSTDTQYF
>TRBV5-8|TRBJ2-3|16
CASSLGTSGDTDTQYF
>TRBV6-1|TRBJ1-1|15
CASSELLTGFAGAFF
>TRBV20-1|TRBJ1-6|13
CSASMGLNSPLHF
>TRBV25-1|TRBJ1-6|14
CASSDPGEISPLHF
>TRBV5-1|TRBJ2-5|13
CASSSNSRETQYF
>TRBV3-1/TRBV3-2|TRBJ2-5|16
CASNRLGTGDQETQYF
>TRBV24-1|TRBJ1-5|13
CATSDLGGEPQHF
>TRBV7-7|TRBJ2-1|13
CASSEGGAYEQFF